Included here is one TCR beta chain sequence, with context. Antigen unknown. This record comes from a study of shared clonotypes between healthy human individuals. V lost 8 bases and J 3 bases, leaving 23 bases between the germline ends. Germline V lookup: CDR1 MNHEY, CDR2 SMNVEV (reference sequence). The CDR3 has 16 residues. General observations from the study: An effect of sequencing depth on clonotype sharing among donors was expected.

Positively selected for CCR7, the CD45RO-negative cells used as naive CD8 cells excluded terminally differentiated effector memory CD45RA+ cells. Healthy HIV-negative adults with no recent acute infections or vaccinations were recruited as donors. Several immunoSEQ plates received, in even portions, the genomic DNA of each subset. The table came from immunoSEQ multiplex PCR; TCRdb's copy has only in-frame clones and leaves some out. The sample lists approximately 2,200,000 clones; roughly 91% were seen once. The TCR was taken from a man between 18 and 29 years old in good health. Some clones in this sample may be carry-over from other donors' samples. Sequencing input: naive CD8+ T cells from PBMCs. This chain links TRBV27 with TRBJ2-7; D possibly corresponds to TRBD2 (5 bases). DNA of the CDR3: TGTGCCAGCCGTACGGAGAGCGGAGGTACCGACTACGAGCAGTACTTC. Translating it yields CASRTESGGTDYEQYF.